The 22 T cell receptor beta chains presented below share a single source sample, sequenced in a study of T cells in Graves' hyperthyroidism and ophthalmopathy (dated by TCRdb to between 2018 and 2021). Receptor amplification or capture employed multiplex PCR. The sequencer was an Illumina HiSeq 2000. Amplification of TCR beta CDR3 regions was carried out from RNA transcripts. The TCR CDR3 was subjected to a first round of RT-PCR using the HTBI primer set and the Qiagen OneStep RT-PCR kit. In TCRdb, the public reads were trimmed at Q25 with fastp and aligned with MiXCR, with productive beta chains retained. Under each unique CDR3 protein, matching rows form one entry showing the most common genes and DNA. Counted in this sample were fewer than 600,000 distinct CDR3 sequences; around 15% of them appeared once. The biggest ten clones account for approximately 15% of the sample. What was sequenced was blood. The receptor set was obtained from a woman aged 40 to 50 with Graves' hyperthyroidism.

This clonotype has a count of ten or more. V usage is TRBV28 and J usage is TRBJ2-7; D gene ambiguous. Germline CDR1 is MDHEN and CDR2 is SYDVKM. The V end lost 5 bases, the J end lost 3 bases, and 14 bases lay between the germline ends. The CDR3 is 14 residues long. This chain's CDR3 is CASSGPLELYEQYF. The DNA of the CDR3 is TGTGCCAGCAGTGGACCCCTAGAACTCTACGAGCAGTACTTC.

The sample holds many counts of this clonotype. V gene TRBV28 combines with J gene TRBJ1-1, with TRBD1 matching 7 bases. V was clipped by 7 bases and J by 1 base; unmatched bases: 9. CDR1 is MDHEN, CDR2 SYDVKM, per germline. This CDR3 comprises 15 residues. In nucleotides, the CDR3 is TGTGCCAGCAAGGGGACAGCGTTGCCGAACACTGAAGCTTTCTTT. Residues: CASKGTALPNTEAFF.

This chain uses TRBV24-1 with TRBJ1-5, with 8 bases that match TRBD1. Per the germline V gene, CDR1 is KGHDR and CDR2 is SFDVKD. J was trimmed by 2 bases and V by 2 bases; bases with no gene match: 1. The CDR3 runs 15 residues. For the CDR3, the DNA is TGTGCCACCAGTGATTCGACAGGGGGCAATCAGCCCCAGCATTTT. Translating gives CATSDSTGGNQPQHF.

This clonotype was picked up one time. V gene TRBV11-3 combines with J gene TRBJ2-7, with a tentative D call TRBD1 (5 bases). The CDR3 runs 14 residues. V was shortened by 5 bases and J by 7 bases, with 18 bases between the two germline ends. CDR1 and CDR2 from the germline V gene are SGHNT and YENEEA. In DNA, the CDR3 is TGTGCCAGCAGCCCCCCAGGACACCTAAAGGAGCAGTACTTC. Encoded protein: CASSPPGHLKEQYF.

This clonotype occurred a few times. The chain recombines TRBV5-1 with TRBJ1-4; D not resolved. V was pared by 0 bases and J by 6 bases, with 6 bases between. This CDR3 has 13 residues. Looked up from germline, CDR1 is SGHRS and CDR2 is YFSETQ. CDR3 nucleotide sequence: TGCGCCAGCAGCTTGGCACGATATGAAAAACTGTTTTTT. It encodes CASSLARYEKLFF.

There are a few counts of this clonotype. This could be a read error, since a much larger clone is one nucleotide away. The CDR3 here is CASSAGTVGPYEQYF. Written as DNA, the CDR3 is TGTGCCAGCAGCGCGGGGACGGTGGGACCCTACGAGCAGTACTTC. V is TRBV5-5 and J is TRBJ2-7; D might be TRBD2 (6 bases). Trimming took 4 bases from V and 2 from J, leaving 16 bases between them. Germline CDR1 SGHKS, CDR2 YYEKEE (reference sequence). The CDR3 has 15 amino acids. Looking up the rest from reference TRBV5-5 and TRBJ2-7 gives the full variable domain: DAGVTQSPTHLIKTRGQQVTLRCSPISGHKSVSWYQQVLGQGPQFIFQYYEKEERGRGNFPDRFSARQFPNYSSELNVNALLLGDSALYLCASSAGTVGPYEQYFGPGTRLTVT.

This clonotype was seen many times. V is TRBV7-9 and J is TRBJ2-7, with 11 bases fitting TRBD1. Germline loops: CDR1 SEHNR, CDR2 FQNEAQ (reference sequence). The CDR3 spans 15 residues. After removal of 6 bases from V and 6 bases from J, the junction contained 10 bases not matched to a gene. The chain's CDR3 is CASRPGTGGLSEQYF. In DNA, the CDR3 is TGTGCCAGCAGACCCGGGACAGGGGGTTTGAGCGAGCAGTACTTC.

This clonotype came up many times. The V gene is TRBV9, the J gene TRBJ2-7, with 8 bases that match TRBD1. Per the germline V gene, CDR1 is SGDLS and CDR2 is YYNGEE. The CDR3 covers 15 residues. V was clipped by 4 bases and J by 5 bases; unmatched bases: 11. The CDR3 sequence is CASSPRGREGDEQYF. CDR3 sequence (DNA): TGTGCCAGCAGCCCCAGGGGGCGCGAGGGGGACGAGCAGTACTTC.

This clonotype was detected a few times. The V gene is TRBV20-1, the J gene TRBJ2-6; 9 positions match TRBD1. Germline CDR1 and CDR2: DFQATT and SNEGSKA (reference sequence). This CDR3 is 18 amino acids long. V trimming: 1 base; J trimming: 1 base; junction bases outside the gene matches: 8. CDR3 residues: CSARVQGQGGSGANVLTF. The DNA of the CDR3 is TGCAGTGCTAGAGTTCAGGGACAGGGAGGTTCTGGGGCCAACGTCCTGACTTTC.

The chain's CDR3 is CSVERQGTNTIYF. In DNA, the CDR3 is TGCAGCGTTGAAAGGCAGGGAACAAACACCATATATTTT. The gene calls are TRBV29-1 and TRBJ1-3; D may be TRBD1 (5 bases). CDR1 and CDR2 (germline): SQVTM, ANQGSEA. The ends were cut back, 2 bases at V and 6 bases at J, with 11 bases in the middle. The CDR3 spans 13 residues.

This clonotype was found a few times. The chain carries TRBV19 and TRBJ1-2; D remains ambiguous. The CDR3 extends over 13 amino acids. Looked up from germline, CDR1 is LNHDA and CDR2 is SQIVND (reference sequence). V lost 6 bases, J lost 4 bases, and 12 bases lay in between. CDR3: CASSAKGVYGYTF. CDR3 coding DNA: TGTGCCAGTAGCGCTAAGGGAGTCTATGGCTACACCTTC.

This rearrangement joins TRBV6-2 or TRBV6-3 to TRBJ2-3; tentatively, D is TRBD1 (5 bases). Germline assignment: CDR1 MNHEY and CDR2 SVGEGT. The germline V and J ends were trimmed by 3 bases and 1 base, with 11 bases remaining between them. CDR3 size: 15 residues. The CDR3 reads CASSYGAGGTDTQYF. In nucleotides, the CDR3 is TGTGCCAGCAGTTATGGGGCTGGGGGCACAGATACGCAGTATTTT.

This clonotype was seen many times. The CDR3 coding sequence is TGTGCCAGCTCCCCTAGCGAGACAGTGCCAGCCAAAAACATTCAGTACTTC. It translates to CASSPSETVPAKNIQYF. The chain links TRBV18 to TRBJ2-4; maybe TRBD2 (6 bases). Germline CDR1 KGHSH, CDR2 LQKENI. V was cut by 6 bases and J by 0 bases, with 18 bases left in between. CDR3 length equals 17 residues.

This clonotype has ten or more counts. The gene calls are TRBV3-1 and TRBJ2-5, with 11 bases aligning to TRBD2. From germline, CDR1 is LGHDT and CDR2 YNNKEL (reference sequence). The CDR3 is 16 amino acids. Trimming at V came to 0 bases and at J to 9 bases, leaving 9 bases not matched to a gene. The CDR3 loop reads CASSQDELLAGVPQYF. For the CDR3, the DNA is TGTGCCAGCAGCCAAGATGAGTTACTAGCGGGAGTGCCCCAGTACTTC.

At least ten counts were recorded for this clonotype. The rearrangement links TRBV28 to TRBJ1-6, with D hard to call. CDR1 and CDR2 from the germline V gene are MDHEN and SYDVKM. The CDR3 covers 14 residues. Trimming took 3 bases from V and 3 from J, leaving 6 bases between them. This chain's CDR3 is CASSFGIYNSPLHF. The CDR3 DNA reads TGTGCCAGCAGTTTCGGCATCTATAATTCACCCCTCCACTTT.

This clonotype was seen many times. V is TRBV6-2 or TRBV6-3 and J is TRBJ1-2; D not certain. The CDR3 extends over 16 amino acids. Germline loops: CDR1 MNHEY, CDR2 SVGEGT. V was shortened by 5 bases and J by 3 bases, with 19 bases between the two germline ends. The CDR3 nucleotides are TGTGCCAGCAGTGACAACCCCAAAGGAGGCTACTATGGCTACACCTTC. It encodes CASSDNPKGGYYGYTF.

This clonotype was counted at least ten times. The rearrangement joins TRBV5-1 to TRBJ2-5; D not resolved. Trimming left V 5 bases short and J 1 base short, with 9 bases between. CDR1 is SGHRS and CDR2 is YFSETQ in the germline V gene. The CDR3 is 13 amino acids. The CDR3 DNA follows: TGCGCCAGCAGTACCATCCTCCAAGAGACCCAGTACTTC. As protein: CASSTILQETQYF.

This clonotype was seen repeatedly, ten times or more. This chain uses TRBV11-2 with TRBJ1-1; the D gene is possibly TRBD1 (5 bases). The CDR3 covers 16 residues. Germline V gene sequence: CDR1 SGHAT, CDR2 FQNNGV. The germline V and J ends were trimmed by 0 bases and 1 base, with 12 bases remaining between them. The CDR3 region is CASSLEPGTSNTEAFF. CDR3 coding DNA: TGTGCCAGCAGCTTAGAACCCGGGACGTCGAACACTGAAGCTTTCTTT. The full variable domain, its missing parts supplied by reference TRBV11-2 and TRBJ1-1, is EAGVAQSPRYKIIEKRQSVAFWCNPISGHATLYWYQQILGQGPKLLIQFQNNGVVDDSQLPKDRFSAERLKGVDSTLKIQPAKLEDSAVYLCASSLEPGTSNTEAFFGQGTRLTVV.

This chain joins TRBV28 and TRBJ2-6, with 9 bases identical to TRBD1. J lost 2 bases, V lost 5 bases, and 7 bases had no gene match. Germline CDR1 reads MDHEN; CDR2 reads SYDVKM. The CDR3 spans 17 residues. The CDR3 here is CASSPGTGFAGANVLTF. In DNA, the CDR3 is TGTGCCAGCAGTCCCGGGACAGGGTTTGCTGGGGCCAACGTCCTGACTTTC.

Note on this clonotype: This may stem from a read error, because a much larger clone lies one nucleotide away. The conserved phenylalanine or tryptophan normally closing the CDR3 is absent here, so this likely arose from a read error. This chain connects TRBV27 to TRBJ2-3, with 13 bases lining up with TRBD2. The ends lost 5 bases at V and 5 bases at J; junction bases unmatched: 10. Germline lookup yields CDR1 MNHEY and CDR2 SMNVEV (reference sequence). The CDR3 runs 17 residues. The CDR3: CASSQGTSGIKGDTQYS. The CDR3 DNA sequence: TGTGCCAGCAGTCAGGGGACTAGCGGGATAAAAGGAGATACGCAGTATTCT.

This chain connects TRBV28 to TRBJ1-6; D is uncertain. Germline V CDR1 and CDR2: MDHEN, SYDVKM. The V and J ends lost 11 bases and 9 bases respectively, with 11 bases between them. The CDR3 sequence is 11 residues long. CDR3 sequence: CACHPPSPLHF. Written as DNA, the CDR3 is TGTGCCTGCCACCCCCCTTCACCCCTCCACTTT.

This clonotype was counted many times. J is TRBJ2-5 and V is TRBV11-3; 11 bases fit TRBD2. This CDR3 has 15 amino acids. Germline CDR1 and CDR2: SGHNT and YENEEA. Trimming removed 5 bases from V and 5 bases from J; junction bases left unmatched: 7. CDR3 sequence: CASSPRLAGIETQYF. CDR3 nucleotide sequence: TGTGCCAGCAGCCCAAGACTAGCGGGGATTGAGACCCAGTACTTC.